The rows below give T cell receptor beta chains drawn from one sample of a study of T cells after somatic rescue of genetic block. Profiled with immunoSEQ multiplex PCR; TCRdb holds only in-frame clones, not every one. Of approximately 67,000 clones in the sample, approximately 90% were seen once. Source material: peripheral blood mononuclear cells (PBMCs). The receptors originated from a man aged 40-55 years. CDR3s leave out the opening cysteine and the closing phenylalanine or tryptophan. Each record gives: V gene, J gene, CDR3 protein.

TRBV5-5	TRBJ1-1	ASSLRPGTEAF
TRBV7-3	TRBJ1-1	ASSLNGGLGEAF
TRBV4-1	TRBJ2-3	ASSMGQSSGAIRTDTQY
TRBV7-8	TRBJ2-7	ASSPTGGLSYEQY
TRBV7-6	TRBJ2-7	ASSSGPSYEQY
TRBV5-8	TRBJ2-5	ASSLEGETQY
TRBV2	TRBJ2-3	ASSDPGLAVSTDTQY
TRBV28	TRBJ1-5	ASSSPGGPPRRFSNQPQH
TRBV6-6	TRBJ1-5	ASGRIDQPQH
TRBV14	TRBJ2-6	ASSRDFQGSGANVLT
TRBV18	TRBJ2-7	ASSPRRNPYEQY
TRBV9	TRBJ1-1	ASSPTGLNTEAF
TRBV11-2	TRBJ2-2	ASSFREWGWNTGELF
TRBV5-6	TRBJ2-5	ASSLWGTSGRVRETQY
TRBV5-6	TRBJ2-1	ASSGRDRGYEQF
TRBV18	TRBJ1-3	ASSSRQGVTGNTIY
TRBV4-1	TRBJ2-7	ASSQASAGAFEQY
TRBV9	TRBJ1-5	ASSVGGAGQPQH
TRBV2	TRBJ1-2	ASSGIRLGINYGYT
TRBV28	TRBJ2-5	ASSTLAPQETQY
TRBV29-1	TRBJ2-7	SVAGRGFSSFGEQY
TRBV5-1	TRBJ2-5	ASSLGGPMQETQY
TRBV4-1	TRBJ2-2	ASSAGQGATGELF
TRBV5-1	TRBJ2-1	ASSLGETFSYNEQF
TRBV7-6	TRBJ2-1	ASSADRGGYNEQF
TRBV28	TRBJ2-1	ASSLGAVYNEQF
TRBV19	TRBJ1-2	ASSNTDSGGYGYT
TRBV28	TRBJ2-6	ASSFGDSSGANVLT
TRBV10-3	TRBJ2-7	AISDSRAKRSYEQY
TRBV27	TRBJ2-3	ASSFDEPPHTQY
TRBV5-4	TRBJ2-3	ASSGGQGPFSTDTQY
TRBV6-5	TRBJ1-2	ASSYSLRNRGFGYT
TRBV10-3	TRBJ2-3	AISPTGSTDTQY
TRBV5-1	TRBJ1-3	ASSPGGGNTIY
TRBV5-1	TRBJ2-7	ASRYSGQGLVYEQY
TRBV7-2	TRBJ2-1	ASSSPPPGYEQF
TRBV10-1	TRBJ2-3	ASSGLAVTDTQY